Each of the 13 T cell receptor beta chains below was sequenced from the same sample in a study of shared T cell receptors in the human thymus listed by TCRdb under 2021. The library was made by the immunoSEQ multiplex PCR assay. The immuneACCESS repertoire file appears here via TCRdb, limited to in-frame rearrangements. These files lack a portion of the clones; in checked studies, under half of the deficit traces to unresolved V genes, and the cause of the others is not known. The sample includes about 540,000 clones, with around 78% observed a single time. The ten largest clones add up to about 0.014% of the sample. These data are also associated with another study on human thymus T cells.

Sequences were obtained from thymocytes. These receptors originate from a boy younger than two with a congenital heart defect. Donor details come from another sample of the same person, matched by shared clones.

This chain connects TRBV5-8 to TRBJ2-5; 11 bases align to TRBD1. V dropped 4 bases and J dropped 5; count of bases not matched to a gene: 7. The CDR3 covers 15 residues. Germline loops: CDR1 SGHTS, CDR2 YDEGEE. CDR3 sequence reads: CASSGPGQGVETQYF. The CDR3 DNA follows: TGTGCCAGCAGCGGGCCGGGACAGGGGGTGGAGACCCAGTACTTC.

V is TRBV28 and J is TRBJ2-2; 8 bases agree with TRBD2. This CDR3 has 14 amino acids. V shed 3 bases, J shed 6 bases, and the junction held 3 bases outside the gene matches. Per the germline V gene, CDR1 is MDHEN and CDR2 is SYDVKM. Here the CDR3 reads CASSLREDAGELFF. In DNA, the CDR3 is TGTGCCAGCAGTTTGCGGGAGGACGCCGGGGAGCTGTTTTTT.

The gene calls are TRBV10-2 and TRBJ2-7, with 10 bases identical to TRBD2. There are 12 residues in the CDR3. Germline CDR1 is WSHSY and CDR2 is SAAADI. V shed 7 bases, J shed 6 bases, and the junction held 3 bases outside the gene matches. CDR3 sequence reads: CASTSGRGEQYF. The CDR3 DNA sequence: TGCGCCAGCACGAGCGGGAGGGGCGAGCAGTACTTC.

The gene calls are TRBV7-9 and TRBJ1-2; the D gene is possibly TRBD1 (6 bases). The CDR3 extends over 14 amino acids. The V end lost 4 bases, the J end lost 4 bases, and 13 bases lay between the germline ends. Germline CDR1 is SEHNR and CDR2 is FQNEAQ (reference sequence). The CDR3 nucleotides are TGTGCCAGCAGCTCGCTCCACAGGGCCTATGGCTACACCTTC. Translated: CASSSLHRAYGYTF.

The sample holds one count of this clone. The chain employs TRBV7-2 and TRBJ1-4; no definite D call. Trimming pared 4 bases from V and 3 bases from J, leaving 18 bases between. This CDR3 contains 17 residues. The germline V gene has CDR1 SGHTA and CDR2 FQGNSA. This CDR3 is CASSSAPDWEANEKLFF. CDR3 bases: TGTGCCAGCAGCTCAGCCCCGGATTGGGAGGCTAATGAAAAACTGTTTTTT.

The rearrangement uses TRBV11-2 and TRBJ2-3; 9 positions match TRBD2. Trimming cost V 8 bases and J 3 bases; bases outside gene matches: 12. The CDR3 contains 16 residues. Per germline, CDR1 SGHAT and CDR2 FQNNGV. Written as DNA, the CDR3 is TGTGCCAGCTCACCGCGCGGGAGGGCCGGGACAGATACGCAGTATTTT. Protein: CASSPRGRAGTDTQYF.

The chain links TRBV14 to TRBJ1-5; a possible D gene is TRBD1 (5 bases). This CDR3 has 15 amino acids. V was pared by 1 base and J by 2 bases, with 9 bases between. Germline assignment: CDR1 SGHDN and CDR2 FVKESK. In nucleotides, the CDR3 is TGTGCCAGCAGCCAAGGAGGGGAGGGCAATCAGCCCCAGCATTTT. Amino acid sequence: CASSQGGEGNQPQHF.

The rearrangement links TRBV5-1 to TRBJ2-1; 12 bases match TRBD2. V shed 4 bases and J 9 bases; nucleotides not matched to a gene: 14. Germline CDR1 is SGHRS and CDR2 is YFSETQ. The CDR3 covers 17 residues. Here the CDR3 reads CASSSGTSGYRAGEQFF. CDR3 nucleotide sequence: TGCGCCAGCAGCAGCGGGACTAGCGGGTACAGGGCGGGTGAGCAGTTCTTC.

The J gene is TRBJ2-7, the V gene TRBV6-1, with TRBD1 identical over 7 bases. The ends lost 10 bases at V and 2 bases at J; junction bases unmatched: 14. Germline V gene data show CDR1 as MNHNS and CDR2 as SASEGT. The CDR3 sequence is 15 residues long. This CDR3 reads CATQREGQRPYEQYF. The CDR3 DNA reads as TGTGCCACCCAAAGAGAGGGACAGAGACCCTACGAGCAGTACTTC.

The chain couples TRBV6-1 to TRBJ1-2; 7 nucleotides agree with TRBD1. J lost 1 base, V lost 6 bases, and 8 bases had no gene match. This CDR3 spans 15 amino acids. The germline V gene encodes CDR1 MNHNS and CDR2 SASEGT. The CDR3 loop reads CASSSTGQLNYGYTF. In DNA form, the CDR3 reads TGTGCCAGCAGCTCGACGGGACAGCTTAACTATGGCTACACCTTC.

The gene calls are TRBV28 and TRBJ2-5; TRBD2 is a possible D gene (7 bases). The V gene's germline CDR1 is MDHEN and CDR2 SYDVKM. This CDR3 comprises 17 residues. Trimming shortened V by 5 bases and J by 3 bases, and 22 bases separated the two germline ends. The CDR3 sequence: CASSASGQNSSEETQYF. CDR3 nucleotides: TGTGCCAGCAGTGCTAGCGGACAGAACTCCTCTGAAGAGACCCAGTACTTC.

The chain recombines TRBV18 with TRBJ2-7, with TRBD1 matching over 9 bases. The J segment lost 0 bases and the V segment lost 6 bases, leaving 6 bases of the junction unmatched. Germline V gene sequence: CDR1 KGHSH, CDR2 LQKENI. CDR3 size: 15 residues. The CDR3 is CASSRDRGDSYEQYF. Here the CDR3 DNA reads TGTGCCAGCTCGCGAGACAGGGGGGACTCCTACGAGCAGTACTTC.

CDR3 sequence: CSASTSGRGGEQFF. The CDR3 nucleotides read TGCAGCGCCTCGACTAGCGGGAGAGGCGGTGAGCAGTTCTTC. This rearrangement joins TRBV29-1 to TRBJ2-1, with 12 bases that match TRBD2. V lost 7 bases to trimming and J lost 9 bases; unmatched junction nucleotides: 10. This CDR3 has 14 amino acids. Germline loops: CDR1 SQVTM, CDR2 ANQGSEA.